The TCR beta chain under discussion was sequenced for a study of cytomegalovirus exposure and HLA in healthy donors. General observations from the study: Follow-up analysis found HLA locus-dependent TCR association rates, highest for DRB1 and lowest for HLA-C. Per a later analysis, 18,000 or so TCR beta sequences showed association with HLA alleles at 0.05 false discovery rate. Per a prior analysis, the majority of TCR beta V segments were productive roughly 90% or roughly 30% of the time.

In germline, CDR1 is SEHNR, CDR2 FQNEAQ (reference sequence). V was trimmed by 4 bases and J by 3 bases, leaving 10 bases between them. This CDR3 has 15 residues. This clone has a handful of counts. Its specificity is unknown. Primers included in the PCR were 60 Vbeta and 13 Jbeta primers. The assay was immunoSEQ multiplex PCR, and TCRdb's table has in-frame clones only and misses some. This table has around 130,000 clones, roughly four fifths appearing once. V is TRBV7-9 and J is TRBJ2-6, with D unclear. Sequencing used PBMCs. This receptor was obtained from a male donor in good health and CMV-seropositive. In nucleotides, the CDR3 is TGTGCCAGCAGCTCCCCCCCACTTGGGGCCAACGTCCTGACTTTC. Translated: CASSSPPLGANVLTF.